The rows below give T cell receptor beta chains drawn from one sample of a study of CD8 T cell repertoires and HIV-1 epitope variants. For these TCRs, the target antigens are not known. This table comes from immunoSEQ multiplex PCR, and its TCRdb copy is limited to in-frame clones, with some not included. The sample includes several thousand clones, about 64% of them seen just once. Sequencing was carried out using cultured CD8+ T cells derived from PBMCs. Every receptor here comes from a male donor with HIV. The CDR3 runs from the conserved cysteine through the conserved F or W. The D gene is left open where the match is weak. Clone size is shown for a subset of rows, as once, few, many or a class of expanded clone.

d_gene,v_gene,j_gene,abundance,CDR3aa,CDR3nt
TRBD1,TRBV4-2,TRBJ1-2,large,CASSLGDSGRGGYTF,TGTGCCAGCAGCCTAGGGGACAGCGGGAGGGGTGGCTACACCTTC
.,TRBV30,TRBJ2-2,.,CAWSVGAYTGELFF,TGTGCCTGGAGTGTTGGCGCGTACACCGGGGAGCTGTTTTTT
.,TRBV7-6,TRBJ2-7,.,CASSLVLGGGVAYEQYF,TGTGCCAGCAGCTTAGTATTAGGGGGGGGAGTAGCCTACGAGCAGTACTTC
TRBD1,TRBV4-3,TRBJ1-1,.,CASSQGDRENTEAFF,TGCGCCAGCAGCCAAGGGGACAGGGAGAACACTGAAGCTTTCTTT
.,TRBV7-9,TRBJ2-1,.,CASSLEGSSYNEQFF,TGTGCCAGCAGCTTAGAGGGGAGCTCCTACAATGAGCAGTTCTTC
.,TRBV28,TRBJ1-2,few,CASSLLEGDYGYTF,TGTGCCAGCAGTTTATTGGAGGGAGACTATGGCTACACCTTC
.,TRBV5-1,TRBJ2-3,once,CASSAPGDLDTDTQYF,TGCGCCAGCAGCGCCCCAGGCGATCTTGACACAGATACGCAGTATTTT
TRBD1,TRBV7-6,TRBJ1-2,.,CASSGPGQDLYGYTF,TGTGCCAGCAGCGGACCGGGACAGGACCTCTATGGCTACACCTTC
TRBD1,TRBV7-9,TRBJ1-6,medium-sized,CASSLDRVAYNSPLHF,TGTGCCAGCAGCTTGGACAGGGTAGCCTATAATTCACCCCTCCACTTT
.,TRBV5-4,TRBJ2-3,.,CASSLRSDTQYF,TGTGCCAGCAGCTTAAGGTCAGATACGCAGTATTTT
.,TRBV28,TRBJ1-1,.,CASSPNTEAFF,TGTGCCAGCAGCCCGAACACTGAAGCTTTCTTT
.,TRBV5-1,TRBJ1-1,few,CASSFGWENTEAFF,TGCGCCAGCAGCTTTGGGTGGGAGAACACTGAAGCTTTCTTT
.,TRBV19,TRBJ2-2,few,CASGWGPGELFF,TGTGCCAGTGGGTGGGGCCCCGGGGAGCTGTTTTTT
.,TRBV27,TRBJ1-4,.,CASSLGDYATEKLFF,TGTGCCAGCAGTTTAGGGGATTACGCGACTGAAAAACTGTTTTTT
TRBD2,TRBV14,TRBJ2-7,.,CASSLETSGSSSYEQYF,TGTGCCAGCAGCCTAGAGACGAGCGGGAGCTCCTCCTACGAGCAGTACTTC
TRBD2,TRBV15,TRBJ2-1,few,CATSTARGLAGAQFF,TGTGCCACCAGCACCGCAAGGGGGCTAGCGGGAGCTCAGTTCTTC
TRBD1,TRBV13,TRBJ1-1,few,CASSLIGTANTEAFF,TGTGCCAGCAGCTTAATTGGGACAGCAAACACTGAAGCTTTCTTT
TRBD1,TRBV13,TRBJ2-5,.,CASSLGTGETQYF,TGTGCCAGCAGCTTGGGGACAGGAGAGACCCAGTACTTC
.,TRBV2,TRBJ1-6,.,CASSPDMPSSYNSPLHF,TGTGCCAGCAGTCCAGACATGCCGAGCTCCTATAATTCACCCCTCCACTTT
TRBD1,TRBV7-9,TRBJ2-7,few,CASSLVPDRGYEQYF,TGTGCCAGCAGCTTAGTCCCGGACAGGGGCTACGAGCAGTACTTC
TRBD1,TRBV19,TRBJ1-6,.,CASSKLHGQGANSPLHF,TGTGCCAGTAGTAAACTCCACGGACAGGGGGCAAATTCACCCCTCCACTTT
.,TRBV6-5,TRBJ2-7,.,CASSYRTETYEQYF,TGTGCCAGCAGTTACAGGACAGAGACCTACGAGCAGTACTTC
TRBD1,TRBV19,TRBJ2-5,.,CASSISRTGGETQYF,TGTGCCAGTAGTATCTCACGGACAGGGGGGGAGACCCAGTACTTC
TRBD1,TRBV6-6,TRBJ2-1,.,CASSGQAPRDEQFF,TGTGCCAGCAGTGGACAGGCCCCTAGGGATGAGCAGTTCTTC
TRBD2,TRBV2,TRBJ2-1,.,CASSLYSGRFTNEQFF,TGTGCCAGCAGTCTTTATAGCGGGAGATTTACTAATGAGCAGTTCTTC
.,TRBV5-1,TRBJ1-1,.,CASSFGYTEAFF,TGCGCCAGCAGCTTCGGGTACACTGAAGCTTTCTTT
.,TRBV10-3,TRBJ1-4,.,CAISETTSNEKLFF,TGTGCCATCAGTGAGACCACCTCTAATGAAAAACTGTTTTTT
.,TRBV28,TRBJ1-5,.,CASSLGGANQPQHF,TGTGCCAGCAGTTTAGGGGGGGCCAATCAGCCCCAGCATTTT
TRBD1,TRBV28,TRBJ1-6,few,CASVDRDRGGSPLHF,TGTGCCAGCGTCGACCGGGACAGAGGCGGTTCACCCCTCCACTTT
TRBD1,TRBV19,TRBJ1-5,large,CASTPDRLSNQPQHF,TGTGCCAGTACCCCGGACAGGTTAAGCAATCAGCCCCAGCATTTT
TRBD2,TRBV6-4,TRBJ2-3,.,CASSDSTSGGADTQYF,TGTGCCAGCAGTGACTCAACTAGCGGGGGGGCAGATACGCAGTATTTT
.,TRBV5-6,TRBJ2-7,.,CASSSTGRAAEQYF,TGTGCCAGCAGCTCAACAGGCCGCGCCGCCGAGCAGTACTTC
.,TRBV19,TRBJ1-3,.,CASSIGVSGNTIYF,TGTGCCAGTAGTATCGGGGTCTCTGGAAACACCATATATTTT
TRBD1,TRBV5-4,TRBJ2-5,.,CASSLPRTGGGETQYF,TGTGCCAGCAGCTTGCCGCGAACAGGGGGCGGGGAGACCCAGTACTTC
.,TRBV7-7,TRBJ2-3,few,CASSLEGSTDTQYF,TGTGCTAGCAGCTTGGAGGGGTCCACAGATACGCAGTATTTT
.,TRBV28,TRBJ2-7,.,CASHGYEQYF,TGTGCCAGCCACGGGTACGAGCAGTACTTC
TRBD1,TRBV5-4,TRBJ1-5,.,CASSLDRGSNQPQHF,TGTGCCAGCAGCCTGGACAGGGGGAGCAATCAGCCCCAGCATTTT
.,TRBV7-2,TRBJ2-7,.,CASSPRRASYEQYF,TGTGCCAGCAGCCCCCGACGGGCCTCCTACGAGCAGTACTTC
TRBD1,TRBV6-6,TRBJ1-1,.,CASTPDRGGTEAFF,TGTGCCAGCACCCCGGACAGGGGAGGCACTGAAGCTTTCTTT
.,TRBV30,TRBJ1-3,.,CASRTGNTIYF,TGTGCCTCCAGAACCGGAAACACCATATATTTT
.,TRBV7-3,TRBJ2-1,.,CASSFQGNPLYNEQFF,TGTGCCAGCAGCTTCCAGGGAAATCCTCTATACAATGAGCAGTTCTTC